This T cell receptor beta chain is drawn from a study of early T cells in non-severe SARS-CoV-2 infection. TCRdb passed the 5' RACE reads through MiXCR, listing each CDR3 protein once. This table holds 85,000 to 95,000 distinct CDR3 sequences, around 17% found once. Trimming cost V 2 bases and J 2 bases, with 10 bases left between them. The germline CDR1 and CDR2 sequences are MNHEY and SMNVEV (reference sequence). This CDR3 comprises 14 residues. This chain connects TRBV27 to TRBJ2-7; a possible D gene is TRBD2 (5 bases). The receptor's source is an adult who was a healthcare worker with PCR-confirmed SARS-CoV-2 infection or an uninfected control (not recorded which). The specimen was whole blood, collected at baseline. Here the CDR3 DNA reads TGTGCCAGCAGTTTAGATTACGGGACCTACGAGCAGTACTTC. It is translated as CASSLDYGTYEQYF.